This T cell receptor (beta chain) was sequenced in a study of blood T cell repertoires in COVID-19 (dated by TCRdb to 2020 to 2022). About the study as a whole: Collaborator samples came from the United States, Italy and Spain and covered acute and convalescent phases of COVID-19. The repertoires were released in a freely available public database intended as a resource for research on the immune response to SARS-CoV-2. The dataset comprised deeply sampled blood TCRbeta repertoires from subjects exposed to, actively infected with, or recovered from COVID-19. The prospective study material was composed of cDNA or gDNA derived from T cells, B-cell-depleted T cells, or PBMCs. The samples were drawn from the first 160 participants of the ongoing ImmuneRACE study and from some 1,300 subjects provided by 6 global collaborators. Sample metadata almost always included a de-identified subject ID, COVID-19 status, age in years and sex. Where available, HLA class I and class II types were taken from metadata supplied by the sample provider and were not determined by assay-based typing. Overall study results and their limits: Clinical and demographic metadata were provided uncurated, with the amount varying by source and participant.

TCRbeta CDR3 regions were amplified from genomic DNA using the immunoSEQ Assay, a bias-controlled multiplex PCR. The source study handled its data this way. Nucleated cell counts per sample were estimated from amplification of reference gene primers within the assay. Sequence reads were collapsed and filtered to measure the absolute abundance of every unique TCRbeta CDR3 rearrangement. For each sample, productive Simpson clonality was calculated as the square root of Simpson's diversity index across productive rearrangements. As stored in TCRdb, this immuneACCESS dataset retains in-frame rearrangements with V and J assigned. A fraction of the clones does not appear; measured against another copy, unresolved V genes explain less than half of the discrepancy, and the remainder lacks a known reason. The V and J calls and clone size come from that table; D and trimming were worked out from the DNA. Counted in this sample were under 250,000 clones; roughly 81% of them appeared once. The top ten clonotypes cover 6% to 8.5% of the sample.

Collaborating institutions collected whole blood in K2EDTA tubes following their own protocols. For TCRbeta analysis, collaborator samples were shipped as frozen whole blood, as isolated PBMCs, or as DNA extracted from either sample type. CDR1 and CDR2, per the germline V gene (reference sequence), are LNHDA and SQIVND. Counted from cysteine to phenylalanine, this CDR3 has 15 amino acids. This entry keeps only the CDR3 DNA: 45 bases, framed from base 1. V is pared back by 5 bases and J by 10 bases, with 18 bases lying between the germline termini. This clone has only a few counts. It lacks a known antigen. No qualities accompany the bases; no much larger clone lies one base away.

The V and J genes are TRBV19 and TRBJ1-6; the D gene lacks a confident call. Sequencing used peripheral blood. This sequence was found in a woman aged 50 to 60 with active or convalescent COVID-19. CDR3 region: CASSPSDREASPLHF. The DNA reads as follows: TGTGCCAGTAGTCCAAGCGACCGGGAAGCCTCACCCCTCCACTTT. The entire variable domain, with the stretches around the CDR3 drawn from the reference TRBV19 and TRBJ1-6 proteins, is DGGITQSPKYLFRKEGQNVTLSCEQNLNHDAMYWYRQDPGQGLRLIYYSQIVNDFQKGDIAEGYSVSREKKESFPLTVTSAQKNPTAFYLCASSPSDREASPLHFGNGTRLTVT.